Described below is a single T cell receptor (beta chain) sequence and its context. RNA amounts of roughly 0.45 to 1 ug underwent reverse transcription with random hexamers. TCRdb called the immunoSEQ multiplex PCR reads again in MiXCR, with one record for every CDR3 protein. The table shows 140,000 to 150,000 distinct CDR3 sequences, with 85% to 95% occurring only once. The trim removed 8 bases at V and 6 bases at J, leaving 11 bases unmatched. This CDR3 spans 14 amino acids. TEMRA cells underwent FACS enrichment and CD8+ and CD4+ T cells underwent negative isolation. This sample is drawn from a study of CD8 T cells in Susac syndrome.

This sequence joins TRBV12-3 or TRBV12-4 and TRBJ2-3; 7 bases align to TRBD1. Material: CD4+ T cells from PBMCs. The receptor comes from a human donor with multiple sclerosis. CDR3 sequence: CASGDYFRGDTQYF. CDR3 nucleotide sequence: TGTGCCAGCGGAGACTACTTCAGGGGGGATACGCAGTATTTT.